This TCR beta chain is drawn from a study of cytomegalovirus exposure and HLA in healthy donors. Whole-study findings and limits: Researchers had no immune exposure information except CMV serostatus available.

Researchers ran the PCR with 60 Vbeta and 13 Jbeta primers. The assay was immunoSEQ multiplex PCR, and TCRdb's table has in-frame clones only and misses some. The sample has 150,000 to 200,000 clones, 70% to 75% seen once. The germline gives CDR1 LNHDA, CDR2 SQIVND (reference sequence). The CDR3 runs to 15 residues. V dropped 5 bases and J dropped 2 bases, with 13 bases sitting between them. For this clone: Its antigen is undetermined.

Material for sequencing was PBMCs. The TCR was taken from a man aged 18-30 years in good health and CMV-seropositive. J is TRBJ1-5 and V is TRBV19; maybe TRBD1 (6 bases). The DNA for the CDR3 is TGTGCCAGTAGTGGCAGGGGTTTGGGCAATCAGCCCCAGCATTTT. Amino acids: CASSGRGLGNQPQHF.